The entry below gives a single T cell receptor (beta chain) sequence along with its context. What it recognizes is unknown. Germline lookup yields CDR1 SGDLS and CDR2 YYNGEE. The CDR3 runs 16 residues. V was pared by 4 bases and J by 4 bases, with 18 bases between. This specimen comes from a study of cytomegalovirus exposure and HLA in healthy donors. As for the study in general: In a later analysis, the roughly 120 validation repertoires were reported to have used the same platform as the roughly 600 first-cohort repertoires.

Assay used: immunoSEQ multiplex PCR; TCRdb lists only in-frame clones, some missing. The repertoire includes 120,000 or so clones, roughly 95% of them detected once, and 1.5% to 2% sits in the top ten. Whole-study results and caveats: Through in vitro validation, three CMV-associated chains were shown to be specific for CMV antigens. Reportedly, diagnosis of cytomegalovirus status by the classifier showed high specificity and sensitivity. The study labeled 150 or so TCR beta chains cytomegalovirus-associated.

The chain employs TRBV9 and TRBJ2-1; tentative D call: TRBD2 (7 bases). The receptor was derived from a man between 18 and 29 years old in good health and CMV-seronegative. The sequencing sample was made of PBMCs. CDR3 loop: CASSPMGGGGYNEQFF. The CDR3 DNA sequence: TGTGCCAGCAGCCCCATGGGGGGAGGGGGGTACAATGAGCAGTTCTTC.